This TCR beta chain was obtained from a study of CD8 T cells in ankylosing spondylitis. This clonotype came up many times. The antigen is not known. Study-level points and caveats: Prior literature has documented some motif variants in synovial fluid and blood from reactive arthritis. A TCR beta motif of fewer than ten highly homologous variants seemed to mark ankylosing spondylitis blood. The authors found the disease-linked clones to be CD8+ and relatively rare in peripheral blood. Researchers reportedly found disease-linked clones significantly enriched in matched ankylosing spondylitis synovial fluid.

Library preparation for TCR beta used quantitative 5'-RACE with molecular barcodes. TCRdb ran MiXCR on the 5' RACE reads and lists one entry per CDR3 protein. The sample comprises about 540,000 distinct CDR3 sequences, about 12% of which are singletons, and under 7.5% rests with the top ten. This receptor was identified in a male donor with ankylosing spondylitis. The sample consisted of blood, either unsorted or a sorted T cell fraction (not recorded which).

CDR3 bases: TGTGCCAGCAGTCCATACCCAGACGGGGGCAGCTATGGCTACACCTTC. Amino acid sequence: CASSPYPDGGSYGYTF. The chain recombines TRBV12-3 or TRBV12-4 with TRBJ1-2; a possible D gene is TRBD1 (6 bases). Trimming left V 5 bases short and J 4 bases short, with 20 bases between. This CDR3 comprises 16 residues.